This TCR beta chain comes out of a study of CD8 T cells in Susac syndrome. Overall study findings and caveats: A relatively small number of individuals underwent TCR sequencing and HLA analysis.

Concerning this clonotype: The antigen is unknown.

Negative isolation was used for CD8+ and CD4+ T cells, and FACS enrichment was applied to TEMRA cells. The authors reverse transcribed roughly 0.5 to 1 ug RNA with random hexamers. Across 54 Vbeta and 13 Jbeta, TCR beta CDR3 was amplified with immunoSEQ multiplex PCR. TCRdb used MiXCR to reprocess the immunoSEQ multiplex PCR reads, holding one entry per CDR3 protein. The table lists 85,000 to 120,000 distinct CDR3 sequences, approximately 93% of them singletons, with roughly 0.43% in the top ten. Sequenced input: CD8+ T cells from PBMCs. This TCR derives from a human donor with Susac syndrome.

CDR3 in DNA: TGCGCCAGCAGCTTGGGACCCGGGGTAATACTAGCCAAAAACATTCAGTACTTC. It yields the protein CASSLGPGVILAKNIQYF. The chain is built from TRBV5-1 and TRBJ2-4, with a possible D match to TRBD2 (5 bases). The CDR3 extends over 18 amino acids. V was pared by 0 bases and J by 0 bases, with 16 bases between. In germline, CDR1 is SGHRS, CDR2 YFSETQ.